This is a list of T cell receptor beta chains from one sample in a study of blood T cells in healthy people across ages. TCRdb reprocessed the 5' RACE reads with MiXCR, giving one entry per CDR3 protein. The sample consists of around 1,500,000 distinct CDR3 sequences, 28% of them appearing once. The sequencing input was blood. The receptors here all came from a woman in her thirties in good health. CDR3s include the opening cysteine and the closing phenylalanine or tryptophan. The order of the fields is D gene, J gene, V gene, clone size, CDR3 length, CDR3 DNA, CDR3 protein. A D gene is named only where the DNA matches it firmly. Clone size is shown for a subset of rows, as once, few, many or a class of expanded clone.

D: TRBD1; J: TRBJ1-2; V: TRBV23-1; size: NA; length: 17; DNA: TGCGCCAGCAGTCAGCGACAGGGGCCCTTGGCTAACTATGGCTACACCTTC; CDR3: CASSQRQGPLANYGYTF
D: TRBD1; J: TRBJ2-7; V: TRBV27; size: NA; length: 15; DNA: TGTGCCAGCAGTTTACGGACAGGGGAGGTGTACGAGCAGTACTTC; CDR3: CASSLRTGEVYEQYF
D: NA; J: TRBJ1-2; V: TRBV20-1; size: few; length: 12; DNA: TGCAGTGCTAGGCCCACCTGGGATGGCTACACCTTC; CDR3: CSARPTWDGYTF
D: NA; J: TRBJ2-5; V: TRBV5-1; size: NA; length: 14; DNA: TGCGCCAGCAGCTCCACGGGGATCAAAGAGACCCAGTACTTC; CDR3: CASSSTGIKETQYF
D: NA; J: TRBJ1-3; V: TRBV12-3/TRBV12-4; size: NA; length: 14; DNA: TGTGCCAGCACCCTTTGGGAAACAGGAAACACCATATATTTT; CDR3: CASTLWETGNTIYF
D: NA; J: TRBJ2-4; V: TRBV29-1; size: NA; length: 12; DNA: TGCAGCGTTGTGAACGGGTCCCACTTTCAGTACTTC; CDR3: CSVVNGSHFQYF
D: NA; J: TRBJ2-3; V: TRBV5-5; size: NA; length: 15; DNA: TGTGCCAGCAGCTTGGAAGCCCTCAGGGGAGATACGCAGTATTTT; CDR3: CASSLEALRGDTQYF
D: TRBD2; J: TRBJ2-7; V: TRBV6-2/TRBV6-3; size: many; length: 15; DNA: TGTGCCAGCAGTTCGACTAGCGGGGTCCGATACGAGCAGTACTTC; CDR3: CASSSTSGVRYEQYF
D: NA; J: TRBJ2-3; V: TRBV7-9; size: NA; length: 15; DNA: TGTGCCAGCAGCCAAGGACCATCCCCCACAGATACGCAGTATTTT; CDR3: CASSQGPSPTDTQYF
D: NA; J: TRBJ2-7; V: TRBV6-1; size: NA; length: 15; DNA: TGTGCCAGCAGTGAGCGGGACAGCTTCTCCTACGAGCAGTACTTC; CDR3: CASSERDSFSYEQYF
D: NA; J: TRBJ2-3; V: TRBV10-3; size: NA; length: 18; DNA: TGTGCCATCAGTGAGTCGACTCTTGGCGGAGCCCTCACAGATACGCAGTATTTT; CDR3: CAISESTLGGALTDTQYF
D: TRBD2; J: TRBJ2-5; V: TRBV6-5; size: NA; length: 14; DNA: TGTGCCAGCAGGAGGACTAGCGGACAGGAGGCCCAGTACTTC; CDR3: CASRRTSGQEAQYF
D: TRBD2; J: TRBJ2-1; V: TRBV15; size: NA; length: 14; DNA: TGTGCCACCAAACAGACTAGCGGTGACAATGAGCAGTTCTTC; CDR3: CATKQTSGDNEQFF
D: NA; J: TRBJ1-2; V: TRBV3-1; size: NA; length: 14; DNA: TGTGCCAGCAGCCAAGATTGGCAGGGCCGTGGCTACACCTTC; CDR3: CASSQDWQGRGYTF
D: NA; J: TRBJ2-4; V: TRBV9; size: few; length: 16; DNA: TGTGCCAGCAGCTTCAGTTCTGGCAGCGCCAAAAACATTCAGTACTTC; CDR3: CASSFSSGSAKNIQYF
D: TRBD2; J: TRBJ2-7; V: TRBV7-6; size: many; length: 16; DNA: TGTGCCAGCAGCTTAGGTGGACTAGCGGGGGACTACGAGCAGTACTTC; CDR3: CASSLGGLAGDYEQYF
D: NA; J: TRBJ2-3; V: TRBV7-2; size: many; length: 13; DNA: TGTGCCAGCAGCTTAGAGGCGGCCCTTCCGCAGTATTTT; CDR3: CASSLEAALPQYF
D: NA; J: TRBJ2-7; V: TRBV7-2; size: NA; length: 14; DNA: TGTGCCAGCAGCTTAAGATTAGTTGCCTACGAGCAGTACTTC; CDR3: CASSLRLVAYEQYF
D: NA; J: TRBJ2-3; V: TRBV7-6; size: few; length: 17; DNA: TGTGCCAGCAGCTTATCCGGGGCCAATCAACCACCAGATACGCAGTATTTT; CDR3: CASSLSGANQPPDTQYF
D: NA; J: TRBJ1-5; V: TRBV7-2; size: few; length: 16; DNA: TGTGCCAGCAGCTTAGCGGGTACAGGCTACAATCAGCCCCAGCATTTT; CDR3: CASSLAGTGYNQPQHF
D: NA; J: TRBJ2-7; V: TRBV20-1; size: many; length: 14; DNA: TGCAGTGCTGGGCCTCCCTACGGGACCTACGAGCAGTACTTC; CDR3: CSAGPPYGTYEQYF
D: TRBD1; J: TRBJ1-6; V: TRBV11-2; size: NA; length: 17; DNA: TGTGCCAGCAGCCCGGGCCTGACTGACAGGGGTAATTCACCCCTCCACTTT; CDR3: CASSPGLTDRGNSPLHF
D: TRBD2; J: TRBJ2-1; V: TRBV6-2/TRBV6-3; size: few; length: 16; DNA: TGTGCCAGCACCGCACACTCCGGGAGGGCGTACAATGAGCAGTTCTTC; CDR3: CASTAHSGRAYNEQFF
D: NA; J: TRBJ2-3; V: TRBV28; size: NA; length: 15; DNA: TGTGCCAGCAGTTTAGGGATTCTTAGCACAGATACGCAGTATTTT; CDR3: CASSLGILSTDTQYF
D: TRBD1; J: TRBJ2-7; V: TRBV18; size: NA; length: 15; DNA: TGTGCCAGCTCGACGGGACAGGCAAAATCCTACGAGCAGTACTTC; CDR3: CASSTGQAKSYEQYF
D: TRBD2; J: TRBJ2-7; V: TRBV11-3; size: NA; length: 16; DNA: TGTGCCAGCAGCTTAGTCCCCGGACTAGCGGGGTCCGAGCAGTACTTC; CDR3: CASSLVPGLAGSEQYF
D: NA; J: TRBJ2-3; V: TRBV29-1; size: NA; length: 11; DNA: TGCAGCGTTGGACCTACCGATACGCAGTATTTT; CDR3: CSVGPTDTQYF
D: NA; J: TRBJ2-1; V: TRBV4-3; size: NA; length: 14; DNA: TGCGCCAGCAGCCCCACACACAGCTACAATGAGCAGTTCTTC; CDR3: CASSPTHSYNEQFF
D: NA; J: TRBJ1-5; V: TRBV5-5; size: NA; length: 16; DNA: TGTGCCAGCAGCTTGGCCCAGACAGGAGGCAATCAGCCCCAGCATTTT; CDR3: CASSLAQTGGNQPQHF
D: TRBD1; J: TRBJ1-5; V: TRBV5-1; size: NA; length: 16; DNA: TGCGCCAGCAGCTTGGGGGCAGGGGGCGAGGGTCAGCCCCAGCATTTT; CDR3: CASSLGAGGEGQPQHF
D: TRBD1; J: TRBJ1-2; V: TRBV20-1; size: NA; length: 13; DNA: TGCAGTGCGCAACCCGACAGGGGAGGTGGCTACACCTTC; CDR3: CSAQPDRGGGYTF
D: NA; J: TRBJ2-7; V: TRBV20-1; size: NA; length: 15; DNA: TGCAGTGCTACGTTCGGGACGGTCCTTTCCTACGAGCAGTACTTC; CDR3: CSATFGTVLSYEQYF
D: TRBD2; J: TRBJ2-1; V: TRBV12-3/TRBV12-4; size: many; length: 14; DNA: TGCGCCAGCAGCTCCGGGACTAGCTACAATGAGCAGTTCTTC; CDR3: CASSSGTSYNEQFF
D: TRBD1; J: TRBJ2-1; V: TRBV29-1; size: many; length: 14; DNA: TGCAGCGTGTCGGACAGGGCGTTTGGCAATGAGCAGTTCTTC; CDR3: CSVSDRAFGNEQFF
D: NA; J: TRBJ2-7; V: TRBV12-3/TRBV12-4; size: NA; length: 12; DNA: TGTGCCAGCAGTTTTGATGCAGACGAGCAGTACTTC; CDR3: CASSFDADEQYF
D: NA; J: TRBJ2-5; V: TRBV9; size: NA; length: 16; DNA: TGTGCCAGCAGCGAGGGGAGTGGACACGGGGGAGAGACCCAGTACTTC; CDR3: CASSEGSGHGGETQYF
D: TRBD1; J: TRBJ2-1; V: TRBV24-1; size: few; length: 15; DNA: TGTGCCACCAGTGAAGCCGGGACAGGGGGAAATGAGCAGTTCTTC; CDR3: CATSEAGTGGNEQFF